This T cell receptor beta chain was retrieved from a study of tumor-infiltrating lymphocytes in primary liver carcinoma. Unmatched junction bases numbered 12, after V lost 4 bases and J lost 3 bases. Germline V lookup: CDR1 SGHNT, CDR2 YENEEA. This CDR3 region has 17 residues. DNA and RNA were both co-extracted from roughly 18-30 mg of bulk tissue that had not been sorted. Patients carried chronic HBV infection without prior treatment. Over 85% of the cells were viable tumor cells in every tumor sample. A primer in the constant region served to generate TCR beta cDNA from about 480 ng of total RNA. Library construction for TCR beta comprised three nested multiplex PCR rounds performed with slightly modified ARM-PCR. Rounds one and two of PCR, each of 10 cycles, were primed with TRBV1-TRBV30 forward primers and a C-beta reverse primer. TCRdb re-called the multiplex PCR reads through MiXCR, storing one row per CDR3 protein. Of 25,000 to 35,000 distinct CDR3 sequences listed, approximately 80% are singletons.

This clonotype appeared once. Material for sequencing was liver tumor tissue from sampling region 5. Subset given: tumor region T5, tumor centre. The receptor's source is a man between 40 and 49 years old with primary liver carcinoma and hepatitis B virus infection. V and J are TRBV11-3 and TRBJ2-3; 8 bases agree with TRBD2. The CDR3 DNA reads as TGTGCCAGCAGCTCCCCGATGAGCGGGAGTCGGACAGATACGCAGTATTTT. It yields the protein CASSSPMSGSRTDTQYF. Filled out from reference TRBV11-3 and TRBJ2-3, the complete variable domain reads EAGVVQSPRYKIIEKKQPVAFWCNPISGHNTLYWYLQNLGQGPELLIRYENEEAVDDSQLPKDRFSAERLKGVDSTLKIQPAELGDSAVYLCASSSPMSGSRTDTQYFGPGTRLTVL.